A selection of T cell receptor beta chains follows, all from one sample in a study of PD-1 blockade in mismatch repair-deficient tumors. Only in-frame clones appear in the TCRdb table, and some are missing; sequencing was by immunoSEQ multiplex PCR. This sample yields 56,000 or so clones, of which around four fifths are seen a single time; 2.5% to 4% belongs to the top ten. The sequencing used peripheral blood, collected 4 weeks after starting pembrolizumab. These receptors came from an adult with mismatch repair-deficient cancer. Both conserved end residues are part of each CDR3. A D gene is named only where the DNA matches it firmly. A row's size may be missing; if present it is once, few, many or a size class.

clone_size cdr3_length j_call d_call v_call cdr3_aa cdr3_nt
. 13 TRBJ1-2 . TRBV5-1 CASSLEENYGYTF TGCGCCAGCAGCTTGGAGGAAAACTATGGCTACACCTTC
. 15 TRBJ2-1 TRBD1 TRBV11-2 CASSSRDRGLGEQFF TGTGCCAGCAGCTCGAGAGACAGGGGACTCGGTGAGCAGTTCTTC
. 14 TRBJ2-5 . TRBV6-1 CASSATSLRETQYF TGTGCCAGCAGCGCGACTAGTTTGCGAGAGACCCAGTACTTC
. 14 TRBJ2-5 . TRBV27 CASSLRLAGETQYF TGTGCCAGCAGTCTGCGACTGGCGGGGGAGACCCAGTACTTC
. 16 TRBJ2-7 . TRBV10-3 CAISESSRLPTDEQYF TGTGCCATCAGTGAGTCCTCGAGACTGCCTACTGACGAGCAGTACTTC
. 13 TRBJ2-1 TRBD1 TRBV19 CASRGQGNNEQFF TGTGCCAGTAGGGGACAGGGTAACAATGAGCAGTTCTTC
. 14 TRBJ2-7 TRBD2 TRBV6-5 CASREAGGGYEQYF TGTGCCAGCAGAGAAGCGGGAGGCGGCTACGAGCAGTACTTC
few 12 TRBJ1-1 . TRBV7-2 CASSPRGTEAFF TGTGCCAGCAGCCCCCGGGGGACTGAAGCTTTCTTT
. 17 TRBJ1-5 . TRBV12-2 CASRLICLGNSNQPQHF TGTGCAAGTCGCTTGATTTGCCTAGGGAATAGCAATCAGCCCCAGCATTTT
few 14 TRBJ1-4 . TRBV2 CASSERRGGEKLFF TGTGCCAGCAGTGAAAGGAGGGGGGGTGAAAAACTGTTTTTT
. 15 TRBJ1-2 . TRBV5-6 CASSPDSGAGYGYTF TGTGCCAGCAGCCCTGATTCCGGGGCCGGGTATGGCTACACCTTC
. 14 TRBJ2-5 . TRBV19 CASTHGVDQETQYF TGTGCCAGTACCCATGGGGTAGACCAAGAGACCCAGTACTTC
. 14 TRBJ1-1 TRBD1 TRBV6-1 CASYDRGPLSKAFF TGTGCCAGCTATGACAGGGGGCCTCTATCCAAGGCTTTCTTT
. 14 TRBJ2-5 TRBD2 TRBV11-3 CASVTSGTQETQYF TGTGCCAGCGTCACTAGCGGAACCCAAGAGACCCAGTACTTC
. 15 TRBJ1-1 TRBD1 TRBV5-1 CASSLSAGTGTEAFF TGCGCCAGCAGCTTATCAGCCGGGACAGGGACTGAAGCTTTCTTT
few 14 TRBJ1-2 TRBD1 TRBV7-9 CASSLGTVLYGYTF TGTGCCAGCAGCCTCGGGACAGTTCTGTATGGCTACACCTTC
. 18 TRBJ2-1 TRBD2 TRBV7-3 CASSLGLAGIFSYNEQFF TGTGCCAGCAGCTTAGGGCTAGCGGGGATCTTCTCCTACAATGAGCAGTTCTTC
. 15 TRBJ2-2 TRBD2 TRBV5-1 CASRLTSGNTGELFF TGCGCCAGCAGGTTGACTAGCGGGAACACCGGGGAGCTGTTTTTT
. 15 TRBJ2-1 TRBD1 TRBV5-5 CASSPGQGASREQFF TGTGCCAGCAGCCCCGGACAGGGGGCGTCTCGGGAGCAGTTCTTC
few 15 TRBJ2-7 . TRBV7-9 CASSYGRGSTYEQYF TGTGCCAGCAGCTATGGTAGGGGGTCTACCTACGAGCAGTACTTC
. 14 TRBJ1-5 TRBD1 TRBV2 CASSGTGDLGPQHF TGTGCCAGCAGTGGGACAGGGGACCTTGGGCCCCAGCATTTT
. 15 TRBJ2-2 TRBD2 TRBV5-4 CASSFSGGPPGELFF TGTGCCAGCAGCTTTTCGGGAGGGCCCCCCGGGGAGCTGTTTTTT
. 15 TRBJ1-5 . TRBV4-2 CASSQIGAGRQPQHF TGTGCCAGCAGCCAGATAGGGGCAGGGCGGCAGCCCCAGCATTTT
few 14 TRBJ2-7 . TRBV5-8 CASSGAGPLYEQYF TGTGCCAGCAGCGGGGCAGGACCCCTCTACGAGCAGTACTTC
. 16 TRBJ2-1 . TRBV19 CASSISGRTPGAEQFF TGTGCCAGTAGTATTTCGGGAAGGACTCCGGGGGCTGAGCAGTTCTTC
. 11 TRBJ1-1 . TRBV5-6 CASSSYTEAFF TGTGCCAGCAGCTCTTACACTGAAGCTTTCTTT
. 12 TRBJ2-7 . TRBV7-9 CASSLISYEQYF TGTGCCAGCAGCTTAATTTCCTACGAGCAGTACTTC
. 14 TRBJ1-2 TRBD1 TRBV7-9 CASSRTGVGDGYTF TGTGCCAGCAGCCGGACAGGGGTTGGGGATGGCTACACCTTC
. 15 TRBJ2-2 TRBD2 TRBV5-1 CASSLLGEGTGELFF TGCGCCAGCAGCTTGCTCGGGGAGGGCACCGGGGAGCTGTTTTTT
. 16 TRBJ2-7 TRBD1 TRBV29-1 CSVEDPDRAGFGEQYF TGCAGCGTTGAAGACCCGGACAGGGCGGGGTTCGGAGAGCAGTACTTC
. 15 TRBJ2-1 TRBD1 TRBV11-3 CASSLGQGGYNEQFF TGTGCCAGCAGCCTCGGACAGGGGGGATACAATGAGCAGTTCTTC
. 13 TRBJ2-2 . TRBV27 CASSLRGTGELFF TGTGCCAGCAGTTTAAGGGGCACCGGGGAGCTGTTTTTT
. 13 TRBJ2-5 . TRBV30 CARASGDGETQYF TGTGCCCGGGCTTCAGGGGACGGCGAGACCCAGTACTTC
. 13 TRBJ1-2 . TRBV14 CASSLQGYYGYTF TGTGCCAGCAGCCTACAGGGTTACTATGGCTACACCTTC
few 15 TRBJ2-6 . TRBV30 CAWNPLGSGANVLTF TGTGCCTGGAATCCGTTAGGGTCTGGGGCCAACGTCCTGACTTTC
. 16 TRBJ2-2 . TRBV5-4 CASSLEFWGATGELFF TGTGCCAGCAGCTTGGAATTTTGGGGTGCCACCGGGGAGCTGTTTTTT
. 13 TRBJ2-1 . TRBV7-7 CASSFDVVSEQFF TGTGCTAGCAGCTTCGACGTAGTGAGTGAGCAGTTCTTC
few 11 TRBJ2-1 . TRBV7-9 CASSGLNEQFF TGTGCCAGCAGCGGTCTAAATGAGCAGTTCTTC
. 16 TRBJ2-3 TRBD2 TRBV5-1 CASSFIGGRVTDTQYF TGCGCCAGCAGCTTCATCGGAGGGAGGGTCACAGATACGCAGTATTTT
few 15 TRBJ2-3 . TRBV4-3 CASSQGRRSTDTQYF TGCGCCAGCAGCCAAGGGCGGCGGAGTACAGATACGCAGTATTTT
once 15 TRBJ2-5 TRBD1 TRBV13 CASSARTGGWETQYF TGTGCCAGCAGCGCCCGGACAGGGGGCTGGGAGACCCAGTACTTC
once 15 TRBJ2-1 TRBD2 TRBV5-1 CASSPGAGGRGEQFF TGCGCCAGCAGCCCAGGGGCGGGAGGCCGGGGTGAGCAGTTCTTC
. 15 TRBJ2-5 . TRBV9 CASSVGGGNPETQYF TGTGCCAGCAGCGTCGGAGGGGGGAATCCGGAGACCCAGTACTTC
. 16 TRBJ1-3 . TRBV7-9 CASSLAQGISGNTIYF TGTGCCAGCAGCTTAGCGCAGGGGATCTCTGGAAACACCATATATTTT
. 15 TRBJ2-2 . TRBV19 CASSIAGSDTGELFF TGTGCCAGTAGTATAGCAGGGAGCGACACCGGGGAGCTGTTTTTT
. 15 TRBJ2-7 TRBD2 TRBV6-1 CASSSGTSGRYEQYF TGTGCCAGCAGCTCCGGGACTAGCGGGAGATACGAGCAGTACTTC
. 14 TRBJ2-7 . TRBV27 CASSLAQGTYEQYF TGTGCCAGCAGTTTGGCTCAGGGAACCTACGAGCAGTACTTC
. 15 TRBJ1-4 . TRBV6-6 CASSYRAGNNEKLFF TGTGCCAGCAGTTACCGGGCAGGGAATAATGAAAAACTGTTTTTT
. 18 TRBJ2-2 . TRBV27 CASQPLSSLSSNTGELFF TGTGCCAGTCAACCCTTATCTAGCTTGTCGTCGAACACCGGGGAGCTGTTTTTT
. 16 TRBJ2-2 TRBD1 TRBV28 CASSYIEGANTGELFF TGTGCCAGCAGTTACATTGAGGGGGCTAACACCGGGGAGCTGTTTTTT
. 16 TRBJ1-1 . TRBV19 CASSIGPQGIGTEAFF TGTGCCAGTAGTATAGGTCCACAGGGAATCGGCACTGAAGCTTTCTTT
once 15 TRBJ2-3 TRBD2 TRBV9 CASSPRREGSDTQYF TGTGCCAGCAGCCCCCGGCGGGAGGGTTCAGATACGCAGTATTTT